This T cell receptor beta chain is from a study of cytomegalovirus exposure and HLA in healthy donors. Whole-study findings and limits: According to an earlier analysis, most TCR beta V segments yielded productive rearrangements about 87% or about 30% of the time.

This CDR3 has 12 amino acids. Unmatched junction bases numbered 3, after V lost 6 bases and J lost 1 base. Germline CDR1 SQVTM, CDR2 ANQGSEA. Remarks on this clone: What it binds is not known.

Amplification used 60 Vbeta primers and 13 Jbeta primers. Assay used: immunoSEQ multiplex PCR; TCRdb lists only in-frame clones, some missing. The profile shows under 150,000 clones, 70% to 80% of them singletons. V gene TRBV29-1 combines with J gene TRBJ2-7; 7 bases match TRBD1. Input material: PBMCs. This TCR was recovered from a female donor in good health and CMV-seronegative. As DNA, the CDR3 is TGCAGCGTCGTGGGACAGTCCTACGAGCAGTACTTC. It is translated as CSVVGQSYEQYF.